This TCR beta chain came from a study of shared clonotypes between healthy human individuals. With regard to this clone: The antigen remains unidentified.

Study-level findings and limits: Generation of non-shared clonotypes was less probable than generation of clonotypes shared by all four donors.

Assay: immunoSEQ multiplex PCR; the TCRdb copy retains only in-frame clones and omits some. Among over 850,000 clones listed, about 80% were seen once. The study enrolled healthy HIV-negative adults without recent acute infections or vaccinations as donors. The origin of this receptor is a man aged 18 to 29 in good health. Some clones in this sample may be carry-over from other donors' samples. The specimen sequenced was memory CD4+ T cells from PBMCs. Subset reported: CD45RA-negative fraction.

The chain's CDR3 is CASQAGRLSYEQYF. Here the CDR3 DNA reads TGTGCCAGTCAAGCGGGCCGTCTTTCCTACGAGCAGTACTTC. This chain joins TRBV2 and TRBJ2-7, with a weak D call TRBD2 (6 bases). This CDR3 has 14 amino acids. The germline V and J ends were trimmed by 9 bases and 1 base, with 16 bases remaining between them. Germline CDR1 and CDR2: SNHLY and FYNNEI. Combining the CDR3 with reference TRBV2 and TRBJ2-7 gives the whole variable domain EPEVTQTPSHQVTQMGQEVILRCVPISNHLYFYWYRQILGQKVEFLVSFYNNEISEKSEIFDDQFSVERPDGSNFTLKIRSTKLEDSAMYFCASQAGRLSYEQYFGPGTRLTVT.